This T cell receptor beta chain was obtained from a study of blood T cell repertoires in COVID-19. Only in-frame clones appear in the TCRdb table, and some are missing; sequencing was by immunoSEQ multiplex PCR. The sample has hundreds of thousands of clones; approximately 90% are singletons. CDR1 MDHEN and CDR2 SYDVKM come from the germline V gene. V was shortened by 3 bases and J by 4 bases, with 15 bases between the two germline ends. This CDR3 is built from 16 residues. The sequence was obtained from a woman aged 25-40 years with acute COVID-19. The chain links TRBV28 to TRBJ1-4, with TRBD1 as a possible D gene (6 bases). Sequenced: PBMCs or T cells enriched from blood (not recorded which). This CDR3 is CASSLAGVRGNEKLFF. In DNA form, the CDR3 reads TGTGCCAGCAGTTTGGCAGGGGTACGAGGTAATGAAAAACTGTTTTTT.